This TCR beta chain was identified in a study of CD8 T cells in ankylosing spondylitis. Study results and caveats: A TCR beta motif made of several highly homologous variants seemed typical of ankylosing spondylitis blood.

V gave up 1 base and J gave up 5 bases, with 13 bases separating them. The germline V gene encodes CDR1 SGHDT and CDR2 YYEEEE. The CDR3 runs to 15 residues. The TCR beta libraries were generated through quantitative 5'-RACE incorporating molecular barcodes. TCRdb re-called the 5' RACE reads with MiXCR, one entry per CDR3 protein. The table shows around 480,000 distinct CDR3 sequences, with approximately 17% occurring only once. As regards this clonotype: As yet, its antigen is unknown.

Sequenced input: blood, either unsorted or a sorted T cell fraction (not recorded which). The chain recombines TRBV5-6 with TRBJ2-1; D is uncertain. The clonotype was recovered from a male donor with ankylosing spondylitis. CDR3 region: CASSLTWRPNNEQFF. CDR3 bases: TGTGCCAGCAGCTTGACGTGGCGGCCCAACAATGAGCAGTTCTTC.